Listed below are T cell receptor beta chains from one sample, sequenced in a study of blood T cell repertoires in COVID-19. Sequencing used immunoSEQ multiplex PCR; TCRdb keeps in-frame clones, though not all of them. The table has over 200,000 clones, about four fifths seen once. Sequencing input: PBMCs or T cells enriched from blood (not recorded which). The receptors derive from a woman between 50 and 59 years old with acute COVID-19. The CDR3 runs from the conserved cysteine through the conserved F or W. Each record gives: clone size, J gene, V gene, D gene, CDR3 length, CDR3 protein, CDR3 DNA. D genes are given only for firm matches. The listing skips clone size in some rows; elsewhere it reads once, few, many or a size class.

size: -
J: TRBJ1-3
V: TRBV29-1
D: -
length: 13
CDR3: CSVFAESGNTIYF
DNA: TGCAGCGTTTTCGCAGAATCTGGAAACACCATATATTTT

size: -
J: TRBJ2-7
V: TRBV7-2
D: -
length: 14
CDR3: CASGTGTLTYEQYF
DNA: TGTGCCAGCGGGACCGGGACACTGACCTACGAGCAGTACTTC

size: -
J: TRBJ1-1
V: TRBV10-3
D: TRBD1
length: 17
CDR3: CAISESTGGGGNTEAFF
DNA: TGTGCCATCAGTGAGTCGACAGGGGGGGGTGGGAACACTGAAGCTTTCTTT

size: -
J: TRBJ2-7
V: TRBV27
D: -
length: 13
CDR3: CASSLTDTYEQYF
DNA: TGTGCCAGCAGTTTAACTGACACCTACGAGCAGTACTTC

size: -
J: TRBJ1-1
V: TRBV5-5
D: -
length: 13
CDR3: CASSLAGNTEAFF
DNA: TGTGCCAGCAGCTTGGCCGGGAACACTGAAGCTTTCTTT

size: -
J: TRBJ2-7
V: TRBV2
D: TRBD1
length: 14
CDR3: CASSFRGSSYEQYF
DNA: TGTGCCAGCAGTTTCAGGGGGAGCTCCTACGAGCAGTACTTC

size: few
J: TRBJ1-1
V: TRBV7-9
D: TRBD1
length: 14
CDR3: CASSSDRVNTEAFF
DNA: TGTGCCAGCAGCTCGGACAGGGTGAACACTGAAGCTTTCTTT

size: -
J: TRBJ1-5
V: TRBV27
D: -
length: 13
CDR3: CASSPYSNQPQHF
DNA: TGTGCCAGCAGCCCGTATAGCAATCAGCCCCAGCATTTT

size: -
J: TRBJ2-3
V: TRBV24-1
D: TRBD2
length: 17
CDR3: CATSDSRLAPPKDTQYF
DNA: TGTGCCACCAGTGATTCCCGACTAGCCCCGCCGAAAGATACGCAGTATTTT

size: -
J: TRBJ1-1
V: TRBV19
D: TRBD1
length: 13
CDR3: CASGQGTNTEAFF
DNA: TGTGCCAGCGGACAGGGGACGAACACTGAAGCTTTCTTT

size: -
J: TRBJ2-7
V: TRBV29-1
D: -
length: 12
CDR3: CSVRGVPGEQYF
DNA: TGCAGCGTGCGGGGCGTACCGGGGGAGCAGTACTTC

size: -
J: TRBJ2-7
V: TRBV28
D: TRBD1
length: 12
CDR3: CASRYRGYEQYF
DNA: TGTGCCAGCAGGTACAGGGGGTACGAGCAGTACTTC

size: -
J: TRBJ2-3
V: TRBV27
D: -
length: 17
CDR3: CASSHFWVGGPGDTQYF
DNA: TGTGCCAGCAGTCATTTTTGGGTCGGGGGGCCTGGAGATACGCAGTATTTT

size: -
J: TRBJ2-3
V: TRBV6-2/TRBV6-3
D: TRBD2
length: 15
CDR3: CASSYRAGNRDTQYF
DNA: TGTGCCAGCAGTTACAGAGCGGGGAATCGGGATACGCAGTATTTT

size: -
J: TRBJ1-1
V: TRBV19
D: -
length: 14
CDR3: CASRSLYAGLGAFF
DNA: TGTGCCAGTAGAAGTTTATATGCGGGCTTGGGAGCTTTCTTT

size: many
J: TRBJ2-7
V: TRBV7-9
D: -
length: 13
CDR3: CASSSSNSYEQYF
DNA: TGTGCCAGCAGCTCCAGTAACTCCTACGAGCAGTACTTC

size: -
J: TRBJ1-1
V: TRBV14
D: -
length: 14
CDR3: CASSLPGQNTEAFF
DNA: TGTGCCAGCAGCCTCCCGGGACAGAACACTGAAGCTTTCTTT

size: -
J: TRBJ2-6
V: TRBV7-3
D: -
length: 14
CDR3: CASSLTHGANVLTF
DNA: TGTGCCAGCAGCTTAACCCATGGGGCCAACGTCCTGACTTTC

size: -
J: TRBJ1-2
V: TRBV4-1
D: TRBD1
length: 15
CDR3: CASSHPDREGYGYTF
DNA: TGCGCCAGCAGCCACCCGGACAGGGAGGGCTATGGCTACACCTTC

size: -
J: TRBJ2-6
V: TRBV28
D: TRBD2
length: 21
CDR3: CASSQSLLTSGSSSGANVLTF
DNA: TGTGCCAGCAGTCAGAGCCTCTTAACTAGCGGGAGTAGTTCTGGGGCCAACGTCCTGACTTTC

size: few
J: TRBJ2-7
V: TRBV7-2
D: TRBD2
length: 17
CDR3: CASSLRTSGQVTYEQYF
DNA: TGTGCCAGCAGTCTACGTACTAGCGGACAAGTTACCTACGAGCAGTACTTC

size: -
J: TRBJ1-1
V: TRBV7-9
D: TRBD1
length: 13
CDR3: CASRIGTDSEAFF
DNA: TGTGCCAGCAGGATAGGGACAGACAGTGAAGCTTTCTTT

size: once
J: TRBJ2-5
V: TRBV7-2
D: -
length: 13
CDR3: CASRKGVEETQYF
DNA: TGTGCCAGCAGGAAGGGGGTGGAAGAGACCCAGTACTTC

size: many
J: TRBJ2-2
V: TRBV6-2/TRBV6-3
D: TRBD2
length: 17
CDR3: CASSLLTSGGNTGELFF
DNA: TGTGCCAGCAGCCTTCTTACTAGCGGGGGAAACACCGGGGAGCTGTTTTTT

size: once
J: TRBJ1-4
V: TRBV7-2
D: -
length: 16
CDR3: CASSFSPTASNEKLFF
DNA: TGTGCCAGCAGCTTTTCGCCGACAGCCTCTAATGAAAAACTGTTTTTT

size: -
J: TRBJ1-4
V: TRBV5-6
D: TRBD1
length: 16
CDR3: CASSRNIDRVNEKLFF
DNA: TGTGCCAGCAGCCGGAATATTGACAGGGTTAATGAAAAACTGTTTTTT

size: -
J: TRBJ1-4
V: TRBV4-3
D: -
length: 15
CDR3: CASSPEGTTNEKLFF
DNA: TGCGCCAGCAGCCCTGAGGGTACAACTAATGAAAAACTGTTTTTT

size: once
J: TRBJ2-7
V: TRBV13
D: -
length: 13
CDR3: CASSEGTSYEQYF
DNA: TGTGCCAGCAGCGAAGGGACAAGCTACGAGCAGTACTTC

size: -
J: TRBJ2-4
V: TRBV19
D: TRBD2
length: 18
CDR3: CASSISGAGGSQGNIQYF
DNA: TGTGCCAGTAGTATATCGGGAGCGGGGGGCAGCCAGGGAAACATTCAGTACTTC

size: -
J: TRBJ2-7
V: TRBV11-2
D: -
length: 15
CDR3: CASSLVQVVAYEQYF
DNA: TGTGCCAGCAGCTTAGTCCAGGTGGTGGCCTACGAGCAGTACTTC

size: -
J: TRBJ1-1
V: TRBV7-2
D: -
length: 13
CDR3: CASTAQGWTEAFF
DNA: TGTGCCAGCACCGCACAGGGTTGGACTGAAGCTTTCTTT

size: -
J: TRBJ2-2
V: TRBV15
D: -
length: 15
CDR3: CATSRDIMSTGELFF
DNA: TGTGCCACCAGCAGAGATATTATGAGCACCGGGGAGCTGTTTTTT

size: -
J: TRBJ1-2
V: TRBV28
D: -
length: 11
CDR3: CASSLNYGYTF
DNA: TGTGCCAGCAGCCTAAACTATGGCTACACCTTC

size: -
J: TRBJ1-1
V: TRBV7-2
D: TRBD1
length: 14
CDR3: CASSIGTGNTEAFF
DNA: TGTGCCAGCAGTATCGGGACAGGCAACACTGAAGCTTTCTTT

size: -
J: TRBJ2-5
V: TRBV5-6
D: -
length: 13
CDR3: CASSNDREETQYF
DNA: TGTGCCAGCAGCAATGACAGAGAAGAGACCCAGTACTTC

size: once
J: TRBJ1-2
V: TRBV10-3
D: TRBD1
length: 13
CDR3: CAISEGTEGGYTF
DNA: TGTGCCATCAGCGAAGGGACAGAGGGTGGCTACACCTTC

size: once
J: TRBJ2-7
V: TRBV28
D: TRBD1
length: 16
CDR3: CASTHGVRQGAYEQYF
DNA: TGTGCCAGCACCCACGGGGTGAGACAGGGGGCCTACGAGCAGTACTTC

size: -
J: TRBJ1-1
V: TRBV19
D: -
length: 15
CDR3: CASRKGQEGNTEAFF
DNA: TGTGCCAGTAGAAAAGGCCAGGAGGGAAACACTGAAGCTTTCTTT

size: -
J: TRBJ1-5
V: TRBV5-1
D: -
length: 13
CDR3: CASSVLSNQPQHF
DNA: TGCGCCAGCAGCGTCTTAAGCAATCAGCCCCAGCATTTT

size: few
J: TRBJ2-5
V: TRBV5-6
D: TRBD1
length: 14
CDR3: CASSLTGVLETQYF
DNA: TGTGCCAGCAGCTTGACAGGGGTTTTGGAGACCCAGTACTTC

size: -
J: TRBJ2-7
V: TRBV19
D: TRBD2
length: 15
CDR3: CASSMGTSGNYEQYF
DNA: TGTGCCAGTAGTATGGGGACTAGCGGGAACTACGAGCAGTACTTC

size: -
J: TRBJ2-7
V: TRBV6-6
D: TRBD2
length: 14
CDR3: CASSQTSGSYEQYF
DNA: TGTGCCAGCAGCCAGACTAGCGGCTCCTACGAGCAGTACTTC

size: -
J: TRBJ1-2
V: TRBV6-1
D: -
length: 15
CDR3: CASSEPGRGNYGYTF
DNA: TGTGCCAGCAGTGAACCAGGCAGAGGGAACTATGGCTACACCTTC

size: few
J: TRBJ2-7
V: TRBV28
D: TRBD2
length: 16
CDR3: CASSSHGLAGSYEQYF
DNA: TGTGCCAGCAGTTCCCATGGACTAGCGGGGTCCTACGAGCAGTACTTC

size: -
J: TRBJ2-1
V: TRBV28
D: TRBD1
length: 13
CDR3: CASRTGPYNEQFF
DNA: TGTGCCAGCCGGACAGGTCCATACAATGAGCAGTTCTTC

size: -
J: TRBJ2-7
V: TRBV28
D: -
length: 14
CDR3: CASSRGKPPYEQYF
DNA: TGTGCCAGCTCAAGGGGGAAGCCCCCCTACGAGCAGTACTTC

size: -
J: TRBJ1-4
V: TRBV3-1/TRBV3-2
D: -
length: 20
CDR3: CASSQDRGLGGVIANEKLFF
DNA: TGTGCCAGCAGCCAAGATAGGGGCCTCGGGGGAGTGATAGCTAATGAAAAACTGTTTTTT

size: -
J: TRBJ2-1
V: TRBV7-2
D: TRBD2
length: 16
CDR3: CASSLVWTSGNNEQFF
DNA: TGTGCCAGCAGCTTAGTCTGGACTAGCGGTAACAATGAGCAGTTCTTC

size: few
J: TRBJ2-3
V: TRBV6-5
D: TRBD1
length: 15
CDR3: CASSYSGTGSDTQYF
DNA: TGTGCCAGCAGTTACTCCGGGACAGGGTCAGATACGCAGTATTTT

size: few
J: TRBJ1-6
V: TRBV28
D: TRBD1
length: 15
CDR3: CASRPPYRGGSPLHF
DNA: TGTGCCAGCAGGCCGCCCTACAGGGGTGGATCACCCCTCCACTTT

size: few
J: TRBJ2-7
V: TRBV18
D: TRBD2
length: 15
CDR3: CASSVPSGSFNEQYF
DNA: TGTGCCAGCTCAGTACCTAGCGGGAGTTTCAACGAGCAGTACTTC

size: -
J: TRBJ2-5
V: TRBV29-1
D: -
length: 12
CDR3: CSVIKEQETQYF
DNA: TGCAGCGTTATTAAGGAGCAAGAGACCCAGTACTTC

size: few
J: TRBJ1-1
V: TRBV6-5
D: -
length: 14
CDR3: CASSYAEKNTEAFF
DNA: TGTGCCAGCAGTTACGCGGAGAAGAACACTGAAGCTTTCTTT

size: -
J: TRBJ1-6
V: TRBV7-2
D: -
length: 15
CDR3: CASTQQGNYNSPLHF
DNA: TGTGCCAGCACCCAGCAGGGCAACTATAATTCACCCCTCCACTTT

size: -
J: TRBJ1-1
V: TRBV19
D: -
length: 16
CDR3: CASNVGVSGMNTEAFF
DNA: TGTGCCAGTAATGTAGGAGTATCGGGGATGAACACTGAAGCTTTCTTT